Presented here are 2 T cell receptor beta chains from one specimen sequenced in a study of T cells after yellow fever vaccination. TCRdb itself ran the 5' RACE reads through MiXCR, one entry per CDR3 protein. The sample records about 320,000 distinct CDR3 sequences, roughly 10% being singletons. The source material was CD4+ T cells sorted from PBMCs, sampled 45 days after the yellow fever booster vaccination. These receptors were obtained from a young man who received the YFV17D yellow fever vaccine.

The gene calls are TRBV12-3 or TRBV12-4 and TRBJ2-7, with D maybe TRBD1 (6 bases). The CDR3 totals 13 residues. Between the trimmed V and J ends, which lost 6 bases and 3 bases, there was a span of 12 bases. The CDR3 sequence is CASSWDIYYEQYF. CDR3 nucleotide sequence: TGTGCCAGCAGCTGGGACATATACTACGAGCAGTACTTC.

The table lists this clonotype with many counts. The chain links TRBV15 to TRBJ1-4, with D hard to call. Germline CDR1 reads LNHNV; CDR2 reads YYDKDF (reference sequence). Between the trimmed V and J ends, which lost 0 bases and 3 bases, there was a span of 11 bases. This CDR3 has 16 residues. The CDR3 DNA reads TGTGCCACCAGCAGAGATAGTGGCGCGGCTAATGAAAAACTGTTTTTT. It yields the protein CATSRDSGAANEKLFF. The entire variable domain, with the rest obtained from reference TRBV15 and TRBJ1-4, is as follows: DAMVIQNPRYQVTQFGKPVTLSCSQTLNHNVMYWYQQKSSQAPKLLFHYYDKDFNNEADTPDNFQSRRPNTSFCFLDIRSPGLGDTAMYLCATSRDSGAANEKLFFGSGTQLSVL.